This T cell receptor (beta chain) is drawn from a study of cytomegalovirus exposure and HLA in healthy donors. The overall study: Drawn from HLA-typed donors, around 85 million unique TCRs were held in an early data release.

The V end lost 6 bases, the J end lost 8 bases, and 12 bases lay between the germline ends. The germline CDR1 and CDR2 sequences are SGDLS and YYNGEE. This CDR3 region has 12 residues. The study ran its PCR with 60 Vbeta and 13 Jbeta primers. Libraries were prepared by immunoSEQ multiplex PCR; TCRdb keeps only in-frame clonotypes and omits some of them. The sample consists of over 140,000 clones, roughly 79% of them appearing once. Worth noting for this clone: Antigen: not known.

Study observations and caveats: In an earlier analysis, most TCR beta V segments were productive about 90% or about 30% of the time.

The specimen sequenced was PBMCs. The gene calls are TRBV9 and TRBJ2-1; tentatively, D is TRBD2 (5 bases). The TCR was taken from a man under 40 in good health and CMV-seropositive. The CDR3 DNA follows: TGTGCCAGCACCGCGGAGGACGATGAGCAGTTCTTC. Amino acids: CASTAEDDEQFF.